This section outlines one T cell receptor beta chain sequence together with its context. Median post-mortem interval was more than nine hours for GI, liver, skin and lymphoid tissues. Method: immunoSEQ multiplex PCR; TCRdb's copy keeps in-frame clones and lacks some. The sample records under 2,000 clones, about 85% being singletons. The sample is drawn from a study of tissue T cells after allogeneic stem cell transplantation. The CDR3 runs 14 residues. V shed 0 bases and J shed 6 bases, with 11 bases lying between them. Germline CDR1 LGHDT, CDR2 YNNKEL (reference sequence). The input for sequencing was liver tissue, taken at autopsy. The rearrangement joins TRBV3-1 (or the pseudogene TRBV3-2) to TRBJ1-2; D unresolved. This TCR was recovered from a male patient aged 60 or older with steroid-refractory graft-versus-host disease after an allogeneic stem cell transplant. A share of the T cells may be of graft donor origin. CDR3 residues: CASSQDDTENGYTF. The CDR3 DNA reads as TGTGCCAGCAGCCAAGATGACACAGAGAATGGCTACACCTTC.